This TCR beta chain was captured in a study of blood T cells in healthy people across ages. Study-level information: Per two T cells, about one barcoded beta molecule was captured through template switching. Regarding the study as a whole: With donor CMV status unknown, expanded clonotype changes were possibly confounded. Higher diversity and more naive CD4+ cells were features of long-lived donors, compared to aged donors.

PCR was performed a second time for about 6 to 11 cycles using a sample-barcoded 5' primer and a J-beta primer mix. TCRdb reprocessed the 5' RACE reads via MiXCR and lists one record per CDR3 protein. The sample records about 780,000 distinct CDR3 sequences, around 50% being singletons. Germline trimming cut 10 bases from V and 10 bases from J; bases unmatched to any gene: 16. There are 15 residues in the CDR3. The germline CDR1 and CDR2 sequences are MDHEN and SYDVKM. Individuals who donated were healthy Caucasians from Russia aged roughly 6 to 90. For this clonotype: Antigen specificity is unknown.

The chain recombines TRBV28 with TRBJ2-1; TRBD2 agrees at 10 bases. The source is a man older than 75 in good health. The sequenced sample was blood. CDR3 in DNA: TGTGCCACCAAAGGGGCCGATCTAGCGGGAGTCGAGCAGTTCTTC. Residues: CATKGADLAGVEQFF.